This T cell receptor beta chain was identified in a study of Ad26.COV2.S vaccination and SARS-CoV-2 variants. Repertoires were generated with immunoSEQ multiplex PCR, while TCRdb's copy carries only in-frame clones and drops some. Of fewer than 400,000 clones in the sample, around four fifths were seen once. This clone turned up a few times. The antigen remains undetermined. There are 16 residues in the CDR3. Germline V gives CDR1 SGHKS, CDR2 YYEKEE (reference sequence). The V gene lost 1 base and the J gene lost 0 bases, with 11 bases spanning the gap. Treatment described: around 19 received Ad26.COV2.S at low or high dose, single or two shots; 5 received placebo; per-sample allocation not given. Collection of the samples took place on day 63 after the first injection of vaccine or placebo. Ad26.COV2.S expressed prefusion-stabilized spike from the original Wuhan strain. Overall study results and limits: Comparability of non-spike TCR breadth was observed across vaccine and placebo recipients.

Sequencing used peripheral blood, obtained in a trial of Ad26.COV2.S vaccine versus placebo. This sequence joins TRBV5-5 and TRBJ1-5, with TRBD1 as a possible D gene (6 bases). The source of this sequence is a person aged 18 to 65 who received the Ad26.COV2.S COVID-19 vaccine or a placebo. The CDR3 DNA reads as TGTGCCAGCAGCTTGATGACAGGAGGTAGCAATCAGCCCCAGCATTTT. This translates into CASSLMTGGSNQPQHF.